What follows are 15 T cell receptor beta chains derived from one specimen sequenced in a study of blood T cell repertoires in COVID-19 (dated by TCRdb to about 2020). The library came from the immunoSEQ multiplex PCR assay. TCRdb holds this immuneACCESS table with in-frame rearrangements only. Some clones are missing; in checked studies, unresolved V genes explain under half, and the rest has no known cause. This sample comprises about 240,000 clones, more than 85% of them detected only once. Together, the top ten hold more than 6.5% of the sample. Sequenced input: peripheral blood. Receptors were obtained from a woman aged 70 to 79 with active or convalescent COVID-19.

The genes are TRBV9 and TRBJ1-1; D gene uncertain. Germline lookup yields CDR1 SGDLS and CDR2 YYNGEE. V was pared by 1 base and J by 1 base, with 5 bases between. The CDR3 covers 13 residues. CDR3 amino acids: CASSVTANTEAFF. DNA for the CDR3: TGTGCCAGCAGCGTAACAGCGAACACTGAAGCTTTCTTT.

The CDR3 region has the DNA TGTGCCAGCAGTCCTAGGAGCTCCTATAATTCACCCCTCCACTTT. This translates into CASSPRSSYNSPLHF. The chain combines TRBV27 with TRBJ1-6; D gene uncertain. V was cut by 5 bases and J by 0 bases, with 8 bases left in between. This CDR3 has 15 residues. Germline V gives CDR1 MNHEY, CDR2 SMNVEV (reference sequence).

The V call is TRBV6-5, the J call TRBJ1-1; tentative D call: TRBD1 (5 bases). V gave up 8 bases and J gave up 0 bases, with 10 bases separating them. CDR1 is MNHEY and CDR2 is SVGAGI in the germline V gene. This CDR3 comprises 13 residues. CDR3 in DNA: TGTGCCAGCCGGAGGGGTTTGAACACTGAAGCTTTCTTT. It encodes CASRRGLNTEAFF.

This clone has just one count. The chain has TRBV7-2 and TRBJ2-7, with TRBD2 matching 7 bases. CDR3 length: 15 residues. The V and J ends lost 0 bases and 5 bases, in that order; junction bases with no gene match: 7. Germline-derived CDR1 and CDR2 are SGHTA and FQGNSA. CDR3 region: CASSLAQRGDHEQYF. In nucleotides, the CDR3 is TGTGCCAGCAGCTTAGCCCAACGGGGGGACCACGAGCAGTACTTC.

The chain joins TRBV4-3 to TRBJ1-2; a possible D gene is TRBD1 (6 bases). With 0 bases removed from V and 3 bases from J, the gap between germline ends came to 14 bases. This CDR3 spans 16 amino acids. CDR1 is LGHNA and CDR2 is YSLEER in the germline V gene. CDR3 coding DNA: TGCGCCAGCAGCCAAGATCTTGCAGGGGATTACTATGGCTACACCTTC. As protein: CASSQDLAGDYYGYTF.

This clone was counted a single time. This chain joins TRBV7-9 and TRBJ1-3; D may be TRBD1 (5 bases). The CDR3 is 15 amino acids. The V gene lost 4 bases and the J gene lost 1 base, with 11 bases spanning the gap. Germline values: CDR1 SEHNR, CDR2 FQNEAQ (reference sequence). CDR3 sequence (DNA): TGTGCCAGCAGCTCGTTCAGGGAATCTGGAAACACCATATATTTT. This gives the protein CASSSFRESGNTIYF.

This chain links TRBV10-3 with TRBJ2-1, with 8 positions matching TRBD1. Unmatched junction bases numbered 5, after V lost 7 bases and J lost 0 bases. The germline CDR1 and CDR2 sequences are ENHRY and SYGVKD. CDR3 length equals 15 residues. Here the CDR3 DNA reads TGTGCCATCACCCAGACAGGGGACTCCTACAATGAGCAGTTCTTC. Amino acid sequence: CAITQTGDSYNEQFF.

In its sample, this clone was seen a few times. The chain combines TRBV18 with TRBJ2-2; D perhaps matches TRBD1 (6 bases). V was trimmed by 1 base and J by 5 bases, leaving 11 bases between them. The length of the CDR3 is 15 residues. The germline CDR1 and CDR2 sequences are KGHSH and LQKENI. The CDR3 bases are TGTGCCAGCTCACCACTTGGACAGCCGACCGGGGAGCTGTTTTTT. Its translation is CASSPLGQPTGELFF.

The V and J genes are TRBV24-1 and TRBJ1-4; D may be TRBD1 (5 bases). CDR1 KGHDR and CDR2 SFDVKD come from the germline V gene. V lost 9 bases, J lost 7 bases, and 20 bases lay in between. There are 15 residues in the CDR3. CDR3 in DNA: TGTGCCACCGCTCCTGGAAGGGGTTATGGTGAAAAACTGTTTTTT. Amino acid sequence: CATAPGRGYGEKLFF.

This clone was seen more than once but under ten times. The chain joins TRBV10-1 to TRBJ1-5; a weak D match, TRBD1 (6 bases). The V and J ends lost 5 bases and 6 bases respectively, with 11 bases between them. Looked up from germline, CDR1 is WNHNN and CDR2 is SYGVQD (reference sequence). The CDR3 length is 13 residues. DNA for the CDR3: TGCGCCAGCAGTTCAGGGGCGGGTCAGCCCCAGCATTTT. Translating it yields CASSSGAGQPQHF.

DNA for the CDR3: TGTGCCAGCAGCCAAGAGGACGGGAGATCCTACAATGAGCAGTTCTTC. This translates into CASSQEDGRSYNEQFF. This sequence joins TRBV4-2 and TRBJ2-1, with D tentatively TRBD2 (6 bases). Trimming removed 0 bases from V and 1 base from J, with 10 bases in between. The CDR3 spans 16 residues. Germline-derived CDR1 and CDR2 are LGHNA and YNFKEQ.

The gene calls are TRBV3-1 (or the pseudogene TRBV3-2) and TRBJ1-5; tentative D call: TRBD1 (6 bases). The CDR3 extends over 15 amino acids. V lost 1 base and J lost 6, with 13 bases in between. Looked up from germline, CDR1 is LGHDT and CDR2 is YNNKEL (reference sequence). The CDR3 DNA is TGTGCCAGCAGCCAAGGGTGGGGGCGCGGTCAGCCCCAGCATTTT. It encodes CASSQGWGRGQPQHF.

Note on this clone: Other DNA variants within this sample encode the same CDR3. The chain couples TRBV2 to TRBJ1-5; tentatively, D is TRBD1 (6 bases). Germline lookup yields CDR1 SNHLY and CDR2 FYNNEI. This CDR3 spans 14 amino acids. The V and J ends lost 3 bases and 4 bases respectively, with 10 bases between them. CDR3: CASSDGQLNQPQHF. The DNA for the CDR3 is TGTGCCAGCAGTGATGGACAGCTAAATCAGCCCCAGCATTTT.

This sequence joins TRBV11-2 and TRBJ1-1; weak D call: TRBD1 (5 bases). Trimming pared 6 bases from V and 3 bases from J, leaving 11 bases between. The CDR3 loop spans 13 amino acids. Germline V CDR1 and CDR2: SGHAT, FQNNGV. CDR3 amino acids: CASSRGFDTEAFF. The CDR3 coding sequence is TGTGCCAGCAGTAGGGGTTTTGACACTGAAGCTTTCTTT.

The rearrangement joins TRBV9 to TRBJ1-2; 9 bases match TRBD1. This CDR3 has 14 amino acids. Per the germline V gene, CDR1 is SGDLS and CDR2 is YYNGEE. The V segment lost 3 bases and the J segment 7 bases; nucleotides outside the gene matches: 7. Here the CDR3 DNA reads TGTGCCAGCAGCGCCCCGGACAGGGGTGCTGGCTACACCTTC. This encodes CASSAPDRGAGYTF.